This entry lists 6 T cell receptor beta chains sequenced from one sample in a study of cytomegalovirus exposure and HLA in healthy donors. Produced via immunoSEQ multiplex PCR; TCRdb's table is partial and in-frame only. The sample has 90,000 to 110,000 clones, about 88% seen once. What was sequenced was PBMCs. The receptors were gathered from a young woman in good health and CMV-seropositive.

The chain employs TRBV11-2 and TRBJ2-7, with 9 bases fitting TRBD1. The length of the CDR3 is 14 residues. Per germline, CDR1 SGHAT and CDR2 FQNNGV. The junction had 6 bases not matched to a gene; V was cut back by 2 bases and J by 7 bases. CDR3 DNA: TGTGCCAGCAGCTTACGGGACAGGGTTTGGGAGCAGTACTTC. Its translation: CASSLRDRVWEQYF.

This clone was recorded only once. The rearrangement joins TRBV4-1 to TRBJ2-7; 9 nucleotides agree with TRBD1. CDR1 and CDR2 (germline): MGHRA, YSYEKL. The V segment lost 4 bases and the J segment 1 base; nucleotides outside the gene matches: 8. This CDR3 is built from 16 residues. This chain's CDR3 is CASSRFPDRGSYEQYF. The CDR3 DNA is TGCGCCAGCAGCCGTTTCCCGGACAGGGGTTCCTACGAGCAGTACTTC.

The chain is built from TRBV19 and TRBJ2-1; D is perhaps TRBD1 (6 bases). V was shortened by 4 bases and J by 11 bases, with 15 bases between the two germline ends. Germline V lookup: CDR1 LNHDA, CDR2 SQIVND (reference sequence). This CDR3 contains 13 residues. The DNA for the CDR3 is TGTGCCAGTAGTACAACAGGGCCCTTGAAGCAGTTCTTC. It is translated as CASSTTGPLKQFF.

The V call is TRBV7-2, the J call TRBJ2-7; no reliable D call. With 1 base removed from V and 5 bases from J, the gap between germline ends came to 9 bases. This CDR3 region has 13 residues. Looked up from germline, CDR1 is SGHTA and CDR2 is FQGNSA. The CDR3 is CASSLGPGNEQYF. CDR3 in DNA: TGTGCCAGCAGCTTAGGCCCAGGAAACGAGCAGTACTTC.

The CDR3 region has the DNA TGTGCCAGCTCACCTCAACAGGGCCTCATGAACACTGAAGCTTTCTTT. It translates to CASSPQQGLMNTEAFF. The rearrangement joins TRBV18 to TRBJ1-1, with a weak D call TRBD1 (6 bases). Trimming removed 3 bases from V and 0 bases from J, with 14 bases in between. The CDR3 has 16 amino acids. Germline loops: CDR1 KGHSH, CDR2 LQKENI.

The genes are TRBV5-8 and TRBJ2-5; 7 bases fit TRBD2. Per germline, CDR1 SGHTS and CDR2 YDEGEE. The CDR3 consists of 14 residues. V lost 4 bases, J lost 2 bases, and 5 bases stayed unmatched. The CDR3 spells CASSLGLEQETQYF. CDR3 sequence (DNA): TGTGCCAGCAGCCTCGGACTAGAACAAGAGACCCAGTACTTC.